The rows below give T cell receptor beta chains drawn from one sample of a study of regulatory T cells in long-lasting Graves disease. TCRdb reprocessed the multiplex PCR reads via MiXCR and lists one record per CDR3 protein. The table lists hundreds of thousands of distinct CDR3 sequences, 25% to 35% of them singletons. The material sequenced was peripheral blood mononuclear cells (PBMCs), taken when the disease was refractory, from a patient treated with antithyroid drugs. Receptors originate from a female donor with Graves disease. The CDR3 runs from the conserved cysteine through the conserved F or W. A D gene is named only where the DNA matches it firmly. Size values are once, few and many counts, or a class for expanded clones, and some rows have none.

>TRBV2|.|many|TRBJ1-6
TGTGCCAGCAGTGCCTGGACGAAAAATTCACCCCTCCACTTT
CASSAWTKNSPLHF
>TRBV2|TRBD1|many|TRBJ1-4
TGTGCCAGCAGATGGGACAGGCGACCGCCTCAGAATGAAAAACTGTTTTTT
CASRWDRRPPQNEKLFF
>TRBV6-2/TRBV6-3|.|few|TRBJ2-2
TGTGCCAGCAGTTACGACACCATCGGTCTGACCGGGGAGCTGTTTTTT
CASSYDTIGLTGELFF
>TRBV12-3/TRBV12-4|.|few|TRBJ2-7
TGTGCCAGCAGTTTAGCGGGAGAGATCTACGAGCAGTACTTC
CASSLAGEIYEQYF
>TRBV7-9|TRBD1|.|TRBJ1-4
TGTGCCAGCAGCACCCGGGACAGGGCGAATGAAAAACTGTTTTTT
CASSTRDRANEKLFF
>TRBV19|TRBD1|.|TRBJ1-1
TGTGCCAGTAGTTATTTGACAGGGGCCAGGAACACTGAAGCTTTCTTT
CASSYLTGARNTEAFF
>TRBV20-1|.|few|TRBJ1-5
TGCAGTGCTCTGGCTAGCAATCAGCCCCAGCATTTT
CSALASNQPQHF
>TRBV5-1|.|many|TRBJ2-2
TGCGCCAGCAGCTTGTCGATGGCCACCGGGGAGCTGTTTTTT
CASSLSMATGELFF
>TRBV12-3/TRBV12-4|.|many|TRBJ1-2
TGTGCCAGCAGATTCCCCAGGGGTGAATCCTTGGAGTATGGCTACACCTTC
CASRFPRGESLEYGYTF
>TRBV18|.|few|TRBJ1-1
TGTGCCAGCTCACAGGACAGACAGAACACTGAAGCTTTCTTT
CASSQDRQNTEAFF